The 9 T cell receptor beta chains reported below all come from one sample, sequenced in a study of blood T cell repertoires in COVID-19. The table came from immunoSEQ multiplex PCR; TCRdb's copy has only in-frame clones and leaves some out. The table includes about 68,000 clones, 65% to 90% detected once. Sequenced material: peripheral blood. These receptors were collected from a man older than 75 with acute or convalescent COVID-19.

The chain uses TRBV9 and TRBJ2-3, with D possibly TRBD2 on 5 matching bases. The CDR3 has 15 amino acids. Trimming removed 0 bases from V and 0 bases from J, with 8 bases in between. Germline CDR1 SGDLS, CDR2 YYNGEE. Here the CDR3 DNA reads TGTGCCAGCAGCGTAGACTGGACTAGCACAGATACGCAGTATTTT. This codes for CASSVDWTSTDTQYF.

The V and J genes are TRBV5-1 and TRBJ2-7; TRBD1 matches at 10 bases. This CDR3 region has 15 residues. V dropped 4 bases and J dropped 3; count of bases not matched to a gene: 7. Germline V gene lookup returns CDR1 SGHRS and CDR2 YFSETQ. The chain's CDR3 is CASSATGTGDYEQYF. CDR3 bases: TGCGCCAGCAGCGCCACCGGGACAGGGGACTACGAGCAGTACTTC.

V gene TRBV28 combines with J gene TRBJ1-2; D call uncertain. The CDR3 runs 12 residues. Trimming left V 8 bases short and J 4 bases short, with 11 bases between. CDR1 is MDHEN, CDR2 SYDVKM, per germline. The CDR3 here is CASAEELYGYTF. CDR3 nucleotide sequence: TGTGCCAGCGCCGAGGAGCTCTATGGCTACACCTTC.

This clone was counted at least ten times. The V gene is TRBV7-6, the J gene TRBJ1-3, with D possibly TRBD1 on 5 matching bases. This CDR3 has 14 residues. CDR1 and CDR2 from the germline V gene are SGHVS and FNYEAQ. V lost 1 base and J 1 base, leaving 5 bases between the germline ends. The chain's CDR3 is CASSLGTSGNTIYF. DNA for the CDR3: TGTGCCAGCAGCTTAGGGACATCTGGAAACACCATATATTTT.

The chain recombines TRBV11-2 with TRBJ1-3; D gene ambiguous. The V gene's germline CDR1 is SGHAT and CDR2 FQNNGV. This CDR3 has 14 amino acids. V was cut by 3 bases and J by 2 bases, with 8 bases left in between. The CDR3, as DNA: TGTGCCAGCAGCTTCGAGCTCCCTGGAAACACCATATATTTT. Translating it yields CASSFELPGNTIYF. The full variable domain, in which reference TRBV11-2 and TRBJ1-3 provide the parts outside the CDR3, is EAGVAQSPRYKIIEKRQSVAFWCNPISGHATLYWYQQILGQGPKLLIQFQNNGVVDDSQLPKDRFSAERLKGVDSTLKIQPAKLEDSAVYLCASSFELPGNTIYFGEGSWLTVV.

The CDR3 DNA sequence: TGTGCCACCAGTCGCGGGAAGGGCTACGAGACCCAGTACTTC. Translation gives CATSRGKGYETQYF. V gene TRBV15 combines with J gene TRBJ2-5; tentatively, D is TRBD2 (6 bases). Looked up from germline, CDR1 is LNHNV and CDR2 is YYDKDF (reference sequence). The CDR3 runs to 14 residues. Trimming removed 6 bases from V and 5 bases from J, with 16 bases in between.

The chain joins TRBV6-5 to TRBJ2-5, with 10 positions matching TRBD1. Per germline, CDR1 MNHEY and CDR2 SVGAGI. Trimming at V came to 4 bases and at J to 2 bases, leaving 7 bases not matched to a gene. The CDR3 length is 16 residues. The CDR3 spells CASSLMRQGAQETQYF. CDR3 bases: TGTGCCAGCAGTTTAATGAGACAGGGGGCACAAGAGACCCAGTACTTC.

The J gene is TRBJ1-3, the V gene TRBV18, with D possibly TRBD1 on 5 matching bases. This CDR3 has 15 amino acids. Germline CDR1 and CDR2: KGHSH and LQKENI. V lost 3 bases and J lost 3, with 12 bases in between. CDR3 DNA: TGTGCCAGCTCACCGGAGGGGTCGGGTGGAAACACCATATATTTT. It encodes CASSPEGSGGNTIYF.

The chain recombines TRBV5-4 with TRBJ1-2; 8 bases are a match to TRBD1. After removal of 4 bases from V and 7 bases from J, the junction contained 6 bases not matched to a gene. The CDR3 totals 13 residues. The germline V gene encodes CDR1 SGHNT and CDR2 YYREEE (reference sequence). The CDR3 DNA reads as TGTGCCAGCAGCAACCAGGGGGCGGGTGGCTACACCTTC. Encoded protein: CASSNQGAGGYTF.